This T cell receptor (beta chain) derives from a study of blood T cell repertoires in COVID-19 (dated by TCRdb to 2020 to 2022). In the study overall: Collaborator samples came from the United States, Italy and Spain and covered acute and convalescent phases of COVID-19. Sample metadata almost always included a de-identified subject ID, COVID-19 status, age in years and sex. Where available, HLA class I and class II types were taken from metadata supplied by the sample provider and were not determined by assay-based typing. The samples were drawn from two sources: the first 160 participants of the ongoing ImmuneRACE study, and about 1,300 subjects contributed by 6 global collaborators. The material from the prospective study consisted of cDNA or gDNA derived from T cells, B-cell-depleted T cells, or PBMCs. The repertoires were released in a freely available public database meant as a resource for research on the immune response to SARS-CoV-2. Subjects who had been exposed to COVID-19, were actively infected with it, or had recovered from it provided the deeply sampled blood TCRbeta repertoires that made up the dataset.

This clone has only one observation. The target of this receptor is not known. There are no base qualities to consult, and no much larger clone falls within one base. TCRbeta CDR3 regions were amplified from genomic DNA using the immunoSEQ Assay, a bias-controlled multiplex PCR. On the authors' methods: Nucleated cell counts per sample were estimated from amplification of reference gene primers within the assay. To quantify the absolute abundance of each unique TCRbeta CDR3 rearrangement, sequence reads were collapsed and filtered. For each sample, productive Simpson clonality was calculated as the square root of Simpson's diversity index over productive rearrangements. This immuneACCESS table, as held by TCRdb, lists in-frame sequences with V and J called but not all clones. Of the missing ones, under half trace to an unresolved V gene in checked studies; the others have no known cause. V, J and clone size were drawn from that table, and D and trimming were deduced from the DNA. Within this sample are about 380,000 clones, with about 87% of them counted one time only. The ten largest clones capture 1% to 1.5% of the sample.

What the work shows at the level of the full study, not this receptor alone: The amount of clinical and demographic metadata varied by source and participant and was provided uncurated.

In the prospective study, participants were about 18 to 95 years old, resided in approximately 22 geographic areas of the United States, and were enrolled through a virtual design. To assign participants to cohorts, the prospective study relied on clinical history that participants themselves reported in a screening survey and a study questionnaire. Recovered participants in ImmuneRACE Cohort 3 were defined by two consecutive negative NP/OP PCR tests, clearance by a healthcare professional, or resolution of symptoms. Mobile phlebotomists in the prospective study collected whole blood, serum and a nasopharyngeal or oropharyngeal swab from every participant. Prospective study participants could optionally give additional blood draws and questionnaires over an approximately two-month period. Blood samples from the prospective study were shipped frozen or at room temperature prior to DNA extraction.

This clonotype originated in a man younger than 40 who had recovered from COVID-19. Material: PBMCs or T cells enriched from blood (not recorded which).

The CDR3 amino acid sequence is: CASSQEVLAGGTGELFF. Read as DNA, the sequence is TGTGCCAGCAGCCAAGAGGTTCTAGCGGGGGGGACCGGGGAGCTGTTTTTT. Recombination connected TRBV4-2 to TRBJ2-2; TRBD2 aligns with 12 central bases. CDR1 is given as LGHNA and CDR2 as YNFKEQ, both from the germline V gene. V is pruned by 0 bases and J by 5 bases, leaving 4 bases of the junction without a gene match. The CDR3 spans 17 residues, from the cysteine through the phenylalanine. Only CDR3 DNA remains: 51 bases, in frame from the first base.